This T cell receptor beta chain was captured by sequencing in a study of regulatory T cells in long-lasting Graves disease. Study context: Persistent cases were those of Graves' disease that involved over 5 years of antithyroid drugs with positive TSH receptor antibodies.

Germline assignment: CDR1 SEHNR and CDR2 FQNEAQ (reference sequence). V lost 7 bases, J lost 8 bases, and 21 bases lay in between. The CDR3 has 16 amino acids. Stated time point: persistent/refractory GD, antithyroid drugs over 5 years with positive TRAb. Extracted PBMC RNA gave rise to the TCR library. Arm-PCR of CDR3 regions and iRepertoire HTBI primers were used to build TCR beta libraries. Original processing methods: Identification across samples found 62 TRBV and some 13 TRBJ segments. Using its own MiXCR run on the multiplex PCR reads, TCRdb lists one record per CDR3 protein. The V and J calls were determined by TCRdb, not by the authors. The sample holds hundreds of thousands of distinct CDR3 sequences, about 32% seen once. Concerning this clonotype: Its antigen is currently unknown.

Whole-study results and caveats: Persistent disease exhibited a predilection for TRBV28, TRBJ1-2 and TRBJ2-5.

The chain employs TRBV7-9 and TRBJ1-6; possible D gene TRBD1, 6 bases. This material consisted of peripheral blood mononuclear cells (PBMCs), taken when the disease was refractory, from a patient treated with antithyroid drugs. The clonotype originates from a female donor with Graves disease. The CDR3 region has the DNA TGTGCCAGCACCCTAAGGGTGGGGGCGGACGATTCACCCCTCCACTTT. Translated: CASTLRVGADDSPLHF.